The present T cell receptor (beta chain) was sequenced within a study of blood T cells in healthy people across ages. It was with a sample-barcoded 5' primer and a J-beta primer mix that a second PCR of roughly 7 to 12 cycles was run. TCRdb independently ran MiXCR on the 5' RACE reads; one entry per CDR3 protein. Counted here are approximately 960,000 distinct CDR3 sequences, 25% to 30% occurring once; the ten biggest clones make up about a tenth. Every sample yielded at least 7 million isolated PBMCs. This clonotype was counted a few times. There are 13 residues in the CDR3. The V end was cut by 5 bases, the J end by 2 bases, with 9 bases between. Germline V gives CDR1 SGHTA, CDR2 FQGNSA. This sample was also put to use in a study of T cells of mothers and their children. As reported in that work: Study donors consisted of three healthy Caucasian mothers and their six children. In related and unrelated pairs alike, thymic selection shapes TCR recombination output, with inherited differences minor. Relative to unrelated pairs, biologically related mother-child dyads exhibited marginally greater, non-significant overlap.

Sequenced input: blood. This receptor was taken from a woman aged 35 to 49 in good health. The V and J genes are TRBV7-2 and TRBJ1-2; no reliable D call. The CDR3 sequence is CASSNALNYGYTF. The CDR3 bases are TGTGCCAGCAGCAACGCCCTAAACTATGGCTACACCTTC.